This T cell receptor (beta chain) is drawn from a study of T-cell memory formation after mild COVID-19. This clonotype was found many times. TCRdb re-analysed the 5' RACE reads in MiXCR, keeping a single row per CDR3 protein. Of about 27,000 distinct CDR3 sequences in the sample, about 15% were seen once. The sample taken for sequencing was PBMCs or a T cell subset sorted from them (not recorded which). This sequence was found in an adult who had mild COVID-19 (a few samples of this study predate the infection). Cell type and time point are not known.

The DNA for the CDR3 is TGTGCCAGCAGCTTACGACAGGGGCCGAACACTGAAGCTTTCTTT. It encodes CASSLRQGPNTEAFF. The chain has TRBV7-9 and TRBJ1-1; 8 bases line up with TRBD1. J lost 1 base, V lost 2 bases, and 3 bases had no gene match. The germline V gene has CDR1 SEHNR and CDR2 FQNEAQ (reference sequence). This CDR3 comprises 15 residues.